The T cell receptor (beta chain) described here comes from a study of blood T cell repertoires in COVID-19. Per germline, CDR1 SGHTA and CDR2 FQGNSA. The CDR3 is 15 amino acids. Trimming took 0 bases from V and 8 from J, leaving 13 bases between them. Here immunoSEQ multiplex PCR was the method, and the copy in TCRdb shows in-frame clones only, minus some. The repertoire consists of some 120,000 clones, with around four fifths occurring once and the leading ten covering around a quarter. The chain uses TRBV7-2 and TRBJ1-4; TRBD1 might be the D (5 bases). Sequencing was done on a sample of peripheral blood. The TCR originated in a human donor in a cohort sampled during active COVID-19. The CDR3 DNA is TGTGCCAGCAGCTTAGCGTCGGCAGGGATCGAAAAACTGTTTTTT. This encodes CASSLASAGIEKLFF.